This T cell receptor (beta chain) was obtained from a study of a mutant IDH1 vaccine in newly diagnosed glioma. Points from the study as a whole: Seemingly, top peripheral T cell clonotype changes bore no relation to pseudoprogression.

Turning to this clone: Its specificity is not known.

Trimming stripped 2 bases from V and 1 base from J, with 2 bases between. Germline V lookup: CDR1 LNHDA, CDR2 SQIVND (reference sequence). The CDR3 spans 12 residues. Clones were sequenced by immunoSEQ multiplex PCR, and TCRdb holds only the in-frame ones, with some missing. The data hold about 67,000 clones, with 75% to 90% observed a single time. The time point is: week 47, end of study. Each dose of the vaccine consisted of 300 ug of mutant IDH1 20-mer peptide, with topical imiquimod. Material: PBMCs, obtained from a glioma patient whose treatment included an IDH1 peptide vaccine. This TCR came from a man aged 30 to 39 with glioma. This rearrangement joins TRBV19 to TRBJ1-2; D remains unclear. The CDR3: CASSIHNYGYTF. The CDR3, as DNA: TGTGCCAGTAGTATACATAACTATGGCTACACCTTC.